This T cell receptor (beta chain) is drawn from a study of PD-1 blockade in mismatch repair-deficient tumors. The repertoire was sequenced with immunoSEQ multiplex PCR; TCRdb's copy has only in-frame clones and lacks some. The sample carries tens of thousands of clones, about 78% recorded once. Study-wide findings and caveats: Tumor-resident clones, often undetectable pretreatment in blood, expanded then contracted after pembrolizumab.

The sample holds a few counts of this clone. Antigen unknown. The V gene's germline CDR1 is SQVTM and CDR2 ANQGSEA. This CDR3 is built from 11 residues. Unmatched junction bases numbered 2, after V lost 7 bases and J lost 8 bases. Every patient had mismatch repair deficiency by PCR or immunohistochemistry. The chain is built from TRBV29-1 and TRBJ1-2; TRBD1 matches 12 bases. This TCR was sampled from an adult with mismatch repair-deficient cancer. Sequences were derived from peripheral blood, sampled 2 weeks after starting pembrolizumab. CDR3 protein: CSGGQGAGYTF. The CDR3 nucleotides are TGCAGCGGGGGACAGGGGGCCGGCTACACCTTC.